Each of the 4 T cell receptor beta chains below was sequenced from the same sample in a study of blood T cell repertoires in COVID-19. The assay was immunoSEQ multiplex PCR, and TCRdb's table has in-frame clones only and misses some. The sample has over 65,000 clones; around 80% are singletons. Sample: peripheral blood. Receptor source: a human donor in a cohort sampled during active COVID-19.

The rearrangement uses TRBV5-4 and TRBJ2-7; perhaps TRBD1 as D (7 bases). CDR1 SGHNT and CDR2 YYREEE come from the germline V gene (reference sequence). Deletions cut 4 bases from V and 5 bases from J, with 16 bases between. CDR3 length: 14 amino acids. CDR3 protein: CASSAHRGGNEQYF. As DNA, the CDR3 is TGTGCCAGCAGCGCCCACAGGGGAGGTAACGAGCAGTACTTC.

V is TRBV28 and J is TRBJ2-3; 10 bases line up with TRBD2. In germline, CDR1 is MDHEN, CDR2 SYDVKM. V trimming: 3 bases; J trimming: 6 bases; junction bases outside the gene matches: 6. The CDR3 extends over 15 amino acids. For the CDR3, the DNA is TGTGCCAGCAGTTTTTTTCTAGCGGGAGTGGATACGCAGTATTTT. Translated, it gives CASSFFLAGVDTQYF.

The chain is built from TRBV7-2 and TRBJ2-1; D perhaps matches TRBD2 (6 bases). The CDR3 has 16 residues. Per germline, CDR1 SGHTA and CDR2 FQGNSA. The V end was cut by 0 bases, the J end by 2 bases, with 11 bases between. CDR3 DNA: TGTGCCAGCAGCTTAGCCCAACTAGCAACCTACAATGAGCAGTTCTTC. Translation gives CASSLAQLATYNEQFF.

Only a few counts were recorded for this clone. V is TRBV6-1 and J is TRBJ2-1; D is perhaps TRBD2 (6 bases). The germline CDR1 and CDR2 sequences are MNHNS and SASEGT. Between the trimmed V and J ends, which lost 3 bases and 7 bases, there was a span of 13 bases. The CDR3 covers 14 residues. CDR3: CASSEWRDGNEQFF. DNA for the CDR3: TGTGCCAGCAGTGAGTGGCGGGATGGGAATGAGCAGTTCTTC.